Shown below are 8 T cell receptor beta chains from a single sample sequenced in a study of blood T cell repertoires in COVID-19. Data came from immunoSEQ multiplex PCR; TCRdb stores just in-frame clones and leaves some out. This table holds some 170,000 clones, around nine tenths found once. The sequenced sample was peripheral blood. These receptors all stem from a woman aged 70-85 years with COVID-19, enrolled during active disease.

The chain recombines TRBV28 with TRBJ2-3, with 8 bases that match TRBD1. CDR3 length equals 15 residues. The V segment lost 2 bases and the J segment 4 bases; nucleotides outside the gene matches: 5. Per germline, CDR1 MDHEN and CDR2 SYDVKM. CDR3 DNA sequence: TGTGCCAGCAGTTTACGGGACAGGATCCCAGATACGCAGTATTTT. It encodes CASSLRDRIPDTQYF.

The V and J genes are TRBV7-2 and TRBJ2-5; D might be TRBD1 (6 bases). The V gene's germline CDR1 is SGHTA and CDR2 FQGNSA. This CDR3 spans 15 amino acids. The V end lost 5 bases, the J end lost 6 bases, and 19 bases lay between the germline ends. The DNA of the CDR3 is TGTGCCAGCAGCCAGGGGTCAGGGGTCAGACAGACCCAGTACTTC. Translating it yields CASSQGSGVRQTQYF.

This chain joins TRBV28 and TRBJ2-7; perhaps TRBD2 as D (7 bases). Germline V gene data show CDR1 as MDHEN and CDR2 as SYDVKM. Between the trimmed V and J ends, which lost 6 bases and 0 bases, there was a span of 12 bases. The CDR3 is 14 amino acids. The DNA of the CDR3 is TGTGCCAGCAGGGGAGGGGGGAGCTCCTACGAGCAGTACTTC. Protein: CASRGGGSSYEQYF.

This sequence joins TRBV19 and TRBJ1-4; D might be TRBD1 (5 bases). The CDR3 is 15 amino acids. V shed 4 bases and J shed 8 bases, with 17 bases lying between them. Germline-derived CDR1 and CDR2 are LNHDA and SQIVND (reference sequence). CDR3 nucleotide sequence: TGTGCCAGTAGTACTCCATCCAGGGCTCGAGAAAAACTGTTTTTT. It is translated as CASSTPSRAREKLFF.

The rearrangement uses TRBV2 and TRBJ1-2, with unresolved D. V shed 5 bases and J shed 3 bases, with 10 bases lying between them. This CDR3 has 13 residues. CDR1 and CDR2 from the germline V gene are SNHLY and FYNNEI. The CDR3 protein is CASSLDWDYGYTF. The CDR3 region has the DNA TGTGCCAGCAGTTTGGACTGGGACTATGGCTACACCTTC.

The J gene is TRBJ2-1, the V gene TRBV2, with 8 bases lining up with TRBD1. In germline, CDR1 is SNHLY, CDR2 FYNNEI. V was clipped by 9 bases and J by 8 bases; unmatched bases: 9. The length of the CDR3 is 13 residues. CDR3 bases: TGTGCCAGGGCGGGCCAGGGGGCTGATGAGCAGTTCTTC. Translated, it gives CARAGQGADEQFF.

CDR3 in amino acids: CSVKGLAASYNEQFF. The CDR3 DNA is TGCAGCGTCAAAGGGCTAGCGGCATCCTACAATGAGCAGTTCTTC. The gene calls are TRBV29-1 and TRBJ2-1, with 7 nucleotides matching TRBD2. The CDR3 sequence is 15 residues long. Germline V CDR1 and CDR2: SQVTM, ANQGSEA. The V and J ends lost 6 bases and 1 base, in that order; junction bases with no gene match: 9.

The CDR3 loop is CSVEEADYNEQFF. In nucleotides, the CDR3 is TGCAGCGTTGAAGAAGCGGACTACAATGAGCAGTTCTTC. The chain employs TRBV29-1 and TRBJ2-1, with D perhaps TRBD2 (5 bases). Trimming left V 0 bases short and J 3 bases short, with 6 bases between. CDR1 SQVTM and CDR2 ANQGSEA come from the germline V gene. The CDR3 extends over 13 amino acids.